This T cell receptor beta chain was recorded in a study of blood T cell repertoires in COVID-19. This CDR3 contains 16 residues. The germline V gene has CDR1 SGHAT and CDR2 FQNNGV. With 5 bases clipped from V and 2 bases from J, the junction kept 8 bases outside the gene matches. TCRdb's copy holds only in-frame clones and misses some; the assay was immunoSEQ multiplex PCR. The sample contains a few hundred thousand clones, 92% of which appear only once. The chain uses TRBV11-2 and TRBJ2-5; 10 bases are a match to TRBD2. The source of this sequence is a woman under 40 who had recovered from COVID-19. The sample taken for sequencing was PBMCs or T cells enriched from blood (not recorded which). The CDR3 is CASSRGASGGQETQYF. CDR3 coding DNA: TGTGCCAGCAGCAGAGGGGCTAGCGGGGGACAAGAGACCCAGTACTTC.